This entry concerns a single T cell receptor (beta chain). There are many counts of this clonotype. Its target antigen remains unknown. The record has no base qualities; no much larger clone is one base away. The instrument was an Illumina NovaSeq 6000. TCRalpha and TCRbeta cDNA libraries were constructed by 5'RACE with constant-segment primers, with sample barcodes and unique molecular identifiers being introduced. Trizol reagent was used to extract RNA from every sample. Library amplification was performed in two PCR steps, and a second sample barcode and Illumina TruSeq adapters were introduced in the second step. Sequencing of the libraries was done on an Illumina NovaSeq, producing 2 x 150 bp paired-end reads. In the source study's methods: With migec v1.2.7, reads were demultiplexed and then collapsed into UMI-guided consensus sequences. Using mixcr v2.1.11, the UMI consensuses were aligned to TRA and TRB V and J templates and assembled into clonotypes. Expanded or contracted clonotypes were those called significant by both edgeR and NoisET, with noise models trained on biological replicates. edgeR calls used a false discovery rate-adjusted p below 0.01 and a log2 fold-change threshold of 1. As an exploratory analysis of dynamics, max-normalized trajectories of the 1000 most abundant clonotypes were examined by PCA with hierarchical clustering. Each responding clone was given a CD4 or CD8 phenotype based on the CD4+ and CD8+ repertoires, which had been sequenced separately. The public reads were reanalyzed by TCRdb: fastp trimming at Q25, MiXCR alignment, in-frame beta chains only. Rows with one shared CDR3 protein collapse into an entry with the most common genes and DNA. The V and J calls come from TCRdb's annotation, not from the publication. The sample has about 44,000 distinct CDR3 sequences on record, 6% to 7% of them singletons. The top ten constitute 0.79% of the sample.

Ficoll-Paque density gradient centrifugation was the method used to isolate PBMCs. The source of the sample is a study of T-cell memory formation after mild COVID-19 (dated by TCRdb to the early 2020s). About the study as a whole: Most TCR sequence clusters were specific to one of the two donors. Two young, previously healthy adult volunteers made up the cohort, one male and one female. T-cell clones expanding and contracting after mild COVID-19 in a couple of donors were tracked by longitudinal TCRalpha and TCRbeta repertoire sequencing. General findings and caveats noted by the study authors: Contracting CD4+ clones were found mainly in CM and EM memory subsets, while CD8+ clones were enriched in EMRA. Some responding clones were found in pre-infection memory, which suggests that pre-existing cross-reactive memory T cells took part in the SARS-CoV-2 response. The second-wave clones that peaked on day 37 were not confirmed to be SARS-CoV-2 specific. Only a couple of mild cases were covered in the study, and larger cohorts including severe cases with pre-infection samples were considered necessary. Clones that contracted from day 15 to 85 showed balanced CD4/CD8 phenotypes, whereas a second wave of clones that expanded from day 15 to 37 leaned towards CD4+.

From the germline V gene (reference sequence), CDR1 is SEHNR and CDR2 is FQNEAQ. Reading from cysteine to phenylalanine, the CDR3 counts 11 amino acids. Just the 33-base CDR3 DNA is kept, in frame starting at base 1. A distance of 1 base separates the germline ends of V and J, which lose 5 bases and 0 bases respectively. Material: PBMCs or a T cell subset sorted from them (not recorded which). This TCR was recovered from an adult who had mild COVID-19 (a few samples of this study predate the infection). The sample titles of this study are shuffled in the database, so cell type and time point are left out. The rearrangement joined TRBV7-9 to TRBJ2-5, with the D gene call left open. CDR3 protein: CASSHQETQYF. The nucleotides read TGTGCCAGCAGCCACCAAGAGACCCAGTACTTC.